One and the same sample provided the 25 T cell receptor beta chains below, sequenced in a study of human T cells and chemical hapten exposure. TCRdb re-called the RACE reads through MiXCR, storing one row per CDR3 protein. The table records some 340,000 distinct CDR3 sequences, 5.5% to 8% of them present only once. Time point of the sample: patch test 1, 2 weeks after DPC sensitization. The treatment is: therapeutic diphenylcyclopropenone sensitization with weekly scalp DPC. The input for sequencing was whole blood, taken in connection with sensitization to the hapten diphenylcyclopropenone (DPC). The source of these receptors is a woman aged 18-29 years with alopecia areata. Some clones in this sample may be carry-over from other donors' samples.

This clonotype was seen ten or more times. V and J are TRBV5-1 and TRBJ1-2; TRBD1 matches at 8 bases. The V and J ends lost 4 bases and 3 bases, in that order; junction bases with no gene match: 8. The length of the CDR3 is 15 residues. Germline assignment: CDR1 SGHRS and CDR2 YFSETQ. Here the CDR3 DNA reads TGCGCCAGCAGCCGAACAGGGACAGGAGACTATGGCTACACCTTC. Its translation is CASSRTGTGDYGYTF.

This clonotype has more than one count but fewer than ten. The rearrangement links TRBV20-1 to TRBJ2-7, with 9 bases fitting TRBD1. Per the germline V gene, CDR1 is DFQATT and CDR2 is SNEGSKA (reference sequence). Trimming cost V 0 bases and J 4 bases; bases outside gene matches: 4. CDR3 length equals 14 residues. This chain's CDR3 is CSAREQGQGYEQYF. The CDR3 DNA follows: TGCAGTGCTAGAGAGCAGGGACAGGGATACGAGCAGTACTTC.

This clonotype was observed at least ten times. This chain connects TRBV6-6 to TRBJ2-7, with D tentatively TRBD1 (5 bases). Germline CDR1 MNHNY, CDR2 SVGAGI (reference sequence). This CDR3 spans 14 amino acids. The germline V and J ends were trimmed by 5 bases and 5 bases, with 16 bases remaining between them. In DNA form, the CDR3 reads TGTGCCAGCAGTCTACTCCAGGGAAGACACGAGCAGTACTTC. Protein sequence: CASSLLQGRHEQYF.

The genes are TRBV7-9 and TRBJ1-6; TRBD1 agrees at 7 bases. CDR1 is SEHNR and CDR2 is FQNEAQ in the germline V gene (reference sequence). The CDR3 sequence is 17 residues long. Trimming at V came to 4 bases and at J to 7 bases, leaving 13 bases not matched to a gene. The CDR3 DNA sequence: TGTGCCAGCAGCTCATTCCCCCTCGGACAGGAAAATTCACCCCTCCACTTT. It translates to CASSSFPLGQENSPLHF.

This chain links TRBV14 with TRBJ2-1; the D is unclear. The CDR3 spans 15 residues. Germline V gene lookup returns CDR1 SGHDN and CDR2 FVKESK. Trimming stripped 2 bases from V and 8 bases from J, with 16 bases between. This CDR3 reads CASSQLVDGLDEQFF. In nucleotides, the CDR3 is TGTGCCAGCAGCCAACTGGTGGACGGGCTGGATGAGCAGTTCTTC.

A few counts support this clonotype. This CDR3 reads CASSKLTGTHSYNEQFF. Written as DNA, the CDR3 is TGTGCCAGCAGCAAACTTACCGGGACCCACTCCTACAATGAGCAGTTCTTC. This chain connects TRBV21-1 to TRBJ2-1; TRBD1 is taken as the D call from the table, unchecked against the DNA. TRBV21-1 is an annotated pseudogene. The length of the CDR3 is 17 residues.

This clonotype was counted ten times or more. V and J are TRBV29-1 and TRBJ2-1; 9 bases align to TRBD2. V gave up 1 base and J gave up 10 bases; unmatched junction bases: 8. The CDR3 spans 14 residues. From germline, CDR1 is SQVTM and CDR2 ANQGSEA. The CDR3 loop is CSVEAGTSLVEQFF. The CDR3 region has the DNA TGCAGCGTTGAAGCTGGGACTAGCCTCGTGGAGCAGTTCTTC.

This clonotype was counted ten times or more. The V and J genes are TRBV4-3 and TRBJ2-3; 9 bases line up with TRBD2. J was trimmed by 2 bases and V by 0 bases; bases with no gene match: 18. Germline CDR1 LGHNA, CDR2 YSLEER. The CDR3 loop spans 21 amino acids. This chain's CDR3 is CASSQDHQRGEYILTTDTQYF. The CDR3, as DNA: TGCGCCAGCAGCCAAGATCATCAGCGGGGGGAGTACATATTGACCACAGATACGCAGTATTTT.

This clonotype was counted a few times. The chain uses TRBV5-1 and TRBJ2-7; D might be TRBD1 or TRBD2, each matching 5 bases. The CDR3 spans 14 residues. The V gene's germline CDR1 is SGHRS and CDR2 YFSETQ. V was cut by 7 bases and J by 6 bases, with 20 bases left in between. CDR3 nucleotides: TGCGCCAGCCCGGGACGTATGAGATCGGGCGAGCAGTACTTC. It encodes CASPGRMRSGEQYF.

This clonotype was seen a handful of times. The genes are TRBV28 and TRBJ2-1, with D perhaps TRBD1 (5 bases). Germline V lookup: CDR1 MDHEN, CDR2 SYDVKM. This CDR3 comprises 16 residues. Between the trimmed V and J ends, which lost 2 bases and 1 base, there was a span of 12 bases. CDR3 DNA: TGTGCCAGCAGTTTAGTAATCCAGGGTTCCTACAATGAGCAGTTCTTC. Amino acids: CASSLVIQGSYNEQFF. The variable domain in full, completed from reference TRBV28 and TRBJ2-1, reads DVKVTQSSRYLVKRTGEKVFLECVQDMDHENMFWYRQDPGLGLRLIYFSYDVKMKEKGDIPEGYSVSREKKERFSLILESASTNQTSMYLCASSLVIQGSYNEQFFGPGTRLTVL.

The chain employs TRBV6-1 and TRBJ2-4; D is uncertain. The CDR3 consists of 14 residues. Germline V lookup: CDR1 MNHNS, CDR2 SASEGT. The V end was cut by 1 base, the J end by 0 bases, with 4 bases between. CDR3 DNA: TGTGCCAGCAGTGAAGGAATAGCCAAAAACATTCAGTACTTC. It is translated as CASSEGIAKNIQYF.

The sample holds a few counts of this clonotype. The chain joins TRBV6-5 to TRBJ2-1; possibly TRBD1 or TRBD2 for D (5 bases each). Trimming left V 8 bases short and J 0 bases short, with 20 bases between. CDR1 and CDR2 from the germline V gene are MNHEY and SVGAGI. The CDR3 covers 17 residues. This chain's CDR3 is CASGTSDKGHSYNEQFF. CDR3 DNA sequence: TGTGCCAGCGGGACGTCGGATAAGGGCCACTCCTACAATGAGCAGTTCTTC.

At least ten counts were recorded for this clonotype. The V gene is TRBV10-3, the J gene TRBJ1-1; weak D call: TRBD1 (5 bases). This CDR3 has 16 amino acids. The V and J ends lost 0 bases and 1 base respectively, with 12 bases between them. Germline V gives CDR1 ENHRY, CDR2 SYGVKD. For the CDR3, the DNA is TGTGCCATCAGTGAGTCGGCAGGGCTTAAGAACACTGAAGCTTTCTTT. Translated: CAISESAGLKNTEAFF.

The V call is TRBV11-2, the J call TRBJ1-6; D possibly corresponds to TRBD1 (6 bases). Trimming left V 1 base short and J 6 bases short, with 10 bases between. This CDR3 has 15 amino acids. Germline V gene lookup returns CDR1 SGHAT and CDR2 FQNNGV. The CDR3 bases are TGTGCCAGCAGCTTAGGGGGGCTTAGTAATTCACCCCTCCACTTT. This gives the protein CASSLGGLSNSPLHF.

The J gene is TRBJ1-1, the V gene TRBV18; TRBD1 matches at 7 bases. The CDR3 covers 18 residues. CDR1 is KGHSH and CDR2 is LQKENI in the germline V gene. The V segment lost 2 bases and the J segment 4 bases; nucleotides outside the gene matches: 16. CDR3 residues: CASSPSGGQGVIGTEAFF. CDR3 DNA: TGTGCCAGCTCACCATCGGGAGGCCAGGGGGTTATAGGCACTGAAGCTTTCTTT.

This clonotype has only a few counts. The chain uses TRBV5-1 and TRBJ2-3; D remains unclear. The CDR3 covers 13 residues. Trimming removed 2 bases at V and 6 bases at J, with 10 bases between. CDR1 and CDR2 (germline): SGHRS, YFSETQ. The DNA of the CDR3 is TGCGCCAGCAGCTTCCCGGGTGACGATACGCAGTATTTT. Its protein is CASSFPGDDTQYF. Using reference TRBV5-1 and TRBJ2-3 for the parts outside the CDR3, the full variable domain is KAGVTQTPRYLIKTRGQQVTLSCSPISGHRSVSWYQQTPGQGLQFLFEYFSETQRNKGNFPGRFSGRQFSNSRSEMNVSTLELGDSALYLCASSFPGDDTQYFGPGTRLTVL.

The V call is TRBV20-1, the J call TRBJ1-5; TRBD1 matches at 7 bases. V lost 6 bases and J lost 0; bases outside the gene matches: 5. CDR3 length: 14 residues. Germline V gene data show CDR1 as DFQATT and CDR2 as SNEGSKA (reference sequence). CDR3 nucleotides: TGCAGTGCCGGGACAGATTATAGCAATCAGCCCCAGCATTTT. This translates into CSAGTDYSNQPQHF.

This clonotype turned up a few times. One junction end disagrees with the germline gene, perhaps due to a read error. The chain links TRBV29-1 to TRBJ1-2; D possibly corresponds to TRBD1 (6 bases). CDR3 length: 14 amino acids. Germline V gene sequence: CDR1 SQVTM, CDR2 ANQGSEA. DNA for the CDR3: TGCAGCGTTGACAGGGGACGTTCTAAGTATGGCTACACCTTC. Encoded protein: CSVDRGRSKYGYTF.

This clonotype came up many times. The chain is built from TRBV10-3 and TRBJ2-7, with 10 nucleotides matching TRBD1. From germline, CDR1 is ENHRY and CDR2 SYGVKD. V lost 4 bases to trimming and J lost 3 bases; unmatched junction nucleotides: 3. The length of the CDR3 is 14 residues. CDR3 sequence reads: CAISGRTGGYEQYF. DNA for the CDR3: TGTGCCATCAGTGGACGGACAGGGGGCTACGAGCAGTACTTC.

The gene calls are TRBV20-1 and TRBJ2-1; D gene unclear. V was trimmed by 6 bases and J by 2 bases, leaving 11 bases between them. The CDR3 sequence is 13 residues long. Germline CDR1 is DFQATT and CDR2 is SNEGSKA (reference sequence). The CDR3 nucleotides read TGCAGTGCCCTCCCTCAGACCTACAATGAGCAGTTCTTC. It encodes CSALPQTYNEQFF.

The chain links TRBV18 to TRBJ2-3; tentative D call: TRBD2 (5 bases). Trimming left V 2 bases short and J 2 bases short, with 8 bases between. This CDR3 comprises 14 residues. Germline assignment: CDR1 KGHSH and CDR2 LQKENI. The CDR3 loop reads CASSPTGNTDTQYF. The CDR3 DNA sequence: TGTGCCAGCTCACCAACGGGGAACACAGATACGCAGTATTTT.

This clonotype was counted between two and nine times. This rearrangement joins TRBV6-4 to TRBJ2-6; D not resolved. The CDR3 has 15 amino acids. Looked up from germline, CDR1 is MRHNA and CDR2 is SNTAGT. The V and J ends lost 0 bases and 4 bases respectively, with 7 bases between them. The CDR3 sequence is CASSDSRTGANVLTF. CDR3 bases: TGTGCCAGCAGTGACTCCAGGACCGGGGCCAACGTCCTGACTTTC.

The table lists this clonotype with a few counts. CDR3 sequence: CSARDHSRGLYNEQFF. The CDR3 DNA reads TGCAGTGCTAGAGATCACAGCAGGGGGCTTTACAATGAGCAGTTCTTC. The V call is TRBV20-1, the J call TRBJ2-1; TRBD1 aligns across 8 bases. Losses at the gene ends were 0 bases for V and 4 bases for J; bases not matched to a gene: 8. The CDR3 contains 16 residues. Germline CDR1 DFQATT, CDR2 SNEGSKA (reference sequence).

This clonotype was seen a few times. The genes are TRBV20-1 and TRBJ2-7; no firm D call. Trimming took off 4 bases at V and 2 bases at J, with 9 bases between the two ends. The CDR3 covers 12 residues. Germline CDR1 DFQATT, CDR2 SNEGSKA (reference sequence). The CDR3 coding sequence is TGCAGTGCTAACGACCCCACCTACGAGCAGTACTTC. It yields the protein CSANDPTYEQYF.

This clonotype was seen at least ten times. This chain uses TRBV12-3 or TRBV12-4 with TRBJ1-2; no clear D. With 11 bases removed from V and 2 bases from J, the gap between germline ends came to 12 bases. This CDR3 contains 12 residues. CDR3 in amino acids: CALRGRNYGYTF. CDR3 in DNA: TGTGCCCTTAGAGGCAGGAACTATGGCTACACCTTC.